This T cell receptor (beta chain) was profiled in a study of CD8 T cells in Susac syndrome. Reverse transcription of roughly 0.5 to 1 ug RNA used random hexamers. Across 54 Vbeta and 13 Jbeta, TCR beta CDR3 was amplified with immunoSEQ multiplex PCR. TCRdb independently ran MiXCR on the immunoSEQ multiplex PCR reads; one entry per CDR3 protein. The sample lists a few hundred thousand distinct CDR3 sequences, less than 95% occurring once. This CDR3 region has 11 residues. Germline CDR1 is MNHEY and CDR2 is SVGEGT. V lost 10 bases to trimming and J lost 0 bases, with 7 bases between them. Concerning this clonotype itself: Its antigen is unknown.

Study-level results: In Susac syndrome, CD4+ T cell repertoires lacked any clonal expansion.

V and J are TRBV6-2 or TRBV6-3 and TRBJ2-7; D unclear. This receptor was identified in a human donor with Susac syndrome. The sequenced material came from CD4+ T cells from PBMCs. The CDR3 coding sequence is TGTGCCACCTCCGCCTCCTACGAGCAGTACTTC. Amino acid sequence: CATSASYEQYF.